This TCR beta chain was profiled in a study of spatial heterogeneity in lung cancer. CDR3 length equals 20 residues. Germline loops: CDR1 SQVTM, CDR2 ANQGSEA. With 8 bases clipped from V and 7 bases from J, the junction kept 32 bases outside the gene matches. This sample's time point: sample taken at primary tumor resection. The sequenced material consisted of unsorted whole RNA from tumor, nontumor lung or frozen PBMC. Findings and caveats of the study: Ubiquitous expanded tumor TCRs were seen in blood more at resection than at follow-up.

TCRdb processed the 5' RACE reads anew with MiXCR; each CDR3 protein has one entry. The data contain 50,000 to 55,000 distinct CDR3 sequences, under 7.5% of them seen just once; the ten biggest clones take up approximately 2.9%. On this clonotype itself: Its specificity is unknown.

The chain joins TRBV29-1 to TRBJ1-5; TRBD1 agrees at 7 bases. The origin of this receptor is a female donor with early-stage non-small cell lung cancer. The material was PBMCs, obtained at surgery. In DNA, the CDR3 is TGCAGCCTCAAGACAGGGTATTATATTGATCCGGCCGGCCGTCGCCAGCCCCAGCATTTT. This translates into CSLKTGYYIDPAGRRQPQHF.